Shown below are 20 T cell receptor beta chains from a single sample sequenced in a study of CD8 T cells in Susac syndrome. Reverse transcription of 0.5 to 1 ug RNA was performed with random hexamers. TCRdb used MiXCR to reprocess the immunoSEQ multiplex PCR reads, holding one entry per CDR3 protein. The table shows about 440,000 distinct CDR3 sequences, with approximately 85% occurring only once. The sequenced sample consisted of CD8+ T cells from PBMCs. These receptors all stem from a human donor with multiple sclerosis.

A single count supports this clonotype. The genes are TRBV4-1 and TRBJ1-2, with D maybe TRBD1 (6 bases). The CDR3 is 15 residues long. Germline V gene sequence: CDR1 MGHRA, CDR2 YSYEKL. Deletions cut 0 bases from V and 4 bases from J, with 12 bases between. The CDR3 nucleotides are TGCGCCAGCAGCCAAGAGGGGGGCGCGAGCTATGGCTACACCTTC. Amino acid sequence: CASSQEGGASYGYTF.

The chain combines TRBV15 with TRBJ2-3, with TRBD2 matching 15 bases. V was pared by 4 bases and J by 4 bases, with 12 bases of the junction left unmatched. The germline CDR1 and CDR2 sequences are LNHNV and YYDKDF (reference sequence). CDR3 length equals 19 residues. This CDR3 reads CATSTSPGTSGGWADTQYF. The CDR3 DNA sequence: TGTGCCACCAGCACCAGTCCCGGGACTAGCGGGGGGTGGGCAGATACGCAGTATTTT.

The CDR3 bases are TGTGCCAGCAGCGACGGGAACGAGCAGTACTTC. This translates into CASSDGNEQYF. The chain joins TRBV7-9 to TRBJ2-7; D is perhaps TRBD2 (5 bases). The CDR3 runs to 11 residues. Between the trimmed V and J ends, which lost 5 bases and 5 bases, there was a span of 7 bases. Germline V CDR1 and CDR2: SEHNR, FQNEAQ (reference sequence).

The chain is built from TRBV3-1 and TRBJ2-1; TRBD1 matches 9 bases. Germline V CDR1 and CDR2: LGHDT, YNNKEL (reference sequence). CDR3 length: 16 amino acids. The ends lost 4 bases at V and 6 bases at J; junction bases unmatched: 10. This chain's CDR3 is CASSRDPGQGLNEQFF. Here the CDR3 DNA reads TGTGCCAGCAGCCGAGACCCGGGACAGGGACTCAATGAGCAGTTCTTC.

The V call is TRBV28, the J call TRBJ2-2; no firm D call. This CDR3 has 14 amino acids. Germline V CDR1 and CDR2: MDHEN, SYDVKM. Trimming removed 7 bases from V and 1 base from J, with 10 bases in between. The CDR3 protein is CASNPNRNTGELFF. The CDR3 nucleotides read TGTGCCAGCAACCCGAACCGGAACACCGGGGAGCTGTTTTTT.

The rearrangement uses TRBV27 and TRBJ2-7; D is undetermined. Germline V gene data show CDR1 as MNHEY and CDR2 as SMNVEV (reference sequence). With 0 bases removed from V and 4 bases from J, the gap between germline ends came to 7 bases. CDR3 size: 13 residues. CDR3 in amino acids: CASSLSSRYEQYF. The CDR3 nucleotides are TGTGCCAGCAGTTTATCTTCGCGGTACGAGCAGTACTTC.

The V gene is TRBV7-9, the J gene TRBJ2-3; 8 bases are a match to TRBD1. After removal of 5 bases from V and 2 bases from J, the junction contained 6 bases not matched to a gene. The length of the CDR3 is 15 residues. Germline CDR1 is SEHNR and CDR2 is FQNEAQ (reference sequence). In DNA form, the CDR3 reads TGTGCCAGCAGCCCGAAGACAGGGGACACAGATACGCAGTATTTT. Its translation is CASSPKTGDTDTQYF.

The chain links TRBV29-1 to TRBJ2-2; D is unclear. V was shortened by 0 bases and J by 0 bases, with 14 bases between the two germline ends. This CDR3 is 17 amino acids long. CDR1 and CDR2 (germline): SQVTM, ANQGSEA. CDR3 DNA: TGCAGCGTTGAAGATCCCGCTCACAGCTCGAACACCGGGGAGCTGTTTTTT. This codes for CSVEDPAHSSNTGELFF.

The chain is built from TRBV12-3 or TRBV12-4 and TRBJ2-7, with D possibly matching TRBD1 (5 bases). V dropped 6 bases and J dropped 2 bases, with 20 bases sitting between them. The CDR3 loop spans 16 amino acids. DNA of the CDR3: TGTGCCAGCAGCACAACTATCGACAGCCTTCCCTACGAGCAGTACTTC. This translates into CASSTTIDSLPYEQYF.

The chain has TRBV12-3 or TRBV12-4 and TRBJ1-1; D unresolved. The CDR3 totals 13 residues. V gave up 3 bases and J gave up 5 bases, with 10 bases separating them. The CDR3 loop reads CASSFNPRTEAFF. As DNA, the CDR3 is TGTGCCAGCAGTTTTAACCCCAGGACTGAAGCTTTCTTT.

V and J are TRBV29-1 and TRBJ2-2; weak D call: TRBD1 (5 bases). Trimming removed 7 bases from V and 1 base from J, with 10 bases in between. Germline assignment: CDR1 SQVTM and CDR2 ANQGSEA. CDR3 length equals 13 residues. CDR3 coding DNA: TGCAGCGGCGTGGGGCAGAACACCGGGGAGCTGTTTTTT. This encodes CSGVGQNTGELFF.

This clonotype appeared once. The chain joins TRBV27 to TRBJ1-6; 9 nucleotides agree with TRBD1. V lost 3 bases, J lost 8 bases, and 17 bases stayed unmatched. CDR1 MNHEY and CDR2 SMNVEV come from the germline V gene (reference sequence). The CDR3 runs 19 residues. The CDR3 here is CASSFSRGRIRDRDSPLHF. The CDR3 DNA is TGTGCCAGCAGTTTCAGCCGGGGGCGCATTAGGGACAGGGATTCACCCCTCCACTTT.

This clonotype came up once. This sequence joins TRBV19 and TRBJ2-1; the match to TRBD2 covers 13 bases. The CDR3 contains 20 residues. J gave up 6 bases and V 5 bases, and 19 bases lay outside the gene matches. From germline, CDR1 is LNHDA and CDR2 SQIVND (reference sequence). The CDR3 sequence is CASSGRTGTSGTFIPNEQFF. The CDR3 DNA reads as TGTGCCAGTAGTGGACGAACCGGGACTAGCGGGACCTTCATCCCCAATGAGCAGTTCTTC. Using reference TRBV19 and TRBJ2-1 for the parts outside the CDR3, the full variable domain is DGGITQSPKYLFRKEGQNVTLSCEQNLNHDAMYWYRQDPGQGLRLIYYSQIVNDFQKGDIAEGYSVSREKKESFPLTVTSAQKNPTAFYLCASSGRTGTSGTFIPNEQFFGPGTRLTVL.

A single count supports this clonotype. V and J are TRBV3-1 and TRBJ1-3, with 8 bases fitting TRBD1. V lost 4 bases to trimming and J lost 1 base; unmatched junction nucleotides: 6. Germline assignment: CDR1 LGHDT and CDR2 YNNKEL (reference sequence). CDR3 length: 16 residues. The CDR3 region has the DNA TGTGCCAGCAGCCCACGCAGGGGGCGGTCTGGAAACACCATATATTTT. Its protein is CASSPRRGRSGNTIYF. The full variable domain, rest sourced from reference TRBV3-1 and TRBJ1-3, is DTAVSQTPKYLVTQMGNDKSIKCEQNLGHDTMYWYKQDSKKFLKIMFSYNNKELIINETVPNRFSPKSPDKAHLNLHINSLELGDSAVYFCASSPRRGRSGNTIYFGEGSWLTVV.

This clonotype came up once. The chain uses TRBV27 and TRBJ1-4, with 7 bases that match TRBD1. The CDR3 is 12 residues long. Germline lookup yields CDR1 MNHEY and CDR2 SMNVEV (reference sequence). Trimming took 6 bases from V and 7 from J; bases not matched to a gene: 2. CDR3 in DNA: TGTGCCAGCAGGACAGGGACTGAAAAACTGTTTTTT. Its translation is CASRTGTEKLFF.

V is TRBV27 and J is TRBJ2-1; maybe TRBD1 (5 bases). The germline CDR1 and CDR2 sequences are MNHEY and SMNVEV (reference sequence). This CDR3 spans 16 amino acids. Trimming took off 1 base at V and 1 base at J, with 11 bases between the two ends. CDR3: CASSLLVQASYNEQFF. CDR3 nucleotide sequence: TGTGCCAGCAGTTTATTAGTACAGGCATCCTACAATGAGCAGTTCTTC.

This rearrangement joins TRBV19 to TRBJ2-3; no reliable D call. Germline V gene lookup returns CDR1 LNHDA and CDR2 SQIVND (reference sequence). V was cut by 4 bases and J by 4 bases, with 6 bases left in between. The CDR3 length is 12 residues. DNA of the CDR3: TGTGCCAGTAGTACTTTTTCAGATACGCAGTATTTT. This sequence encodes CASSTFSDTQYF.

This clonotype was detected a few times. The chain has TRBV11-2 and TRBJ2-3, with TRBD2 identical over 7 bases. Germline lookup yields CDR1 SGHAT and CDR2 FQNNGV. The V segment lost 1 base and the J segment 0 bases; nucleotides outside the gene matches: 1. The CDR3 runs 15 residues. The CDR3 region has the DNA TGTGCCAGCAGCTTAGTTAGCGGGAGCACAGATACGCAGTATTTT. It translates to CASSLVSGSTDTQYF.

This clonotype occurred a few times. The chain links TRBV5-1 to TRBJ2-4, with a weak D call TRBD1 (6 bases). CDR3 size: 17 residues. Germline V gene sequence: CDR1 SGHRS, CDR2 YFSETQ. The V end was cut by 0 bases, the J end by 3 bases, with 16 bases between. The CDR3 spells CASSLASRGSGKNIQYF. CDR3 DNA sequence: TGCGCCAGCAGCTTGGCCTCGAGGGGGTCGGGCAAAAACATTCAGTACTTC.

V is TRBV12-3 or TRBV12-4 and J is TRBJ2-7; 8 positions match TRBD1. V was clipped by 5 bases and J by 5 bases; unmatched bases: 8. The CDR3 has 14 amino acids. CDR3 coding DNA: TGTGCCAGCAGTAACCCGGACAGGGTCCACGAGCAGTACTTC. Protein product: CASSNPDRVHEQYF.